The rows below give T cell receptor beta chains drawn from one sample of a study of T cells in Graves' hyperthyroidism and ophthalmopathy. TCRdb passed the multiplex PCR reads through MiXCR, listing each CDR3 protein once. The sample gives hundreds of thousands of distinct CDR3 sequences, about 14% of which show up once; about 12% is in the top ten. Sequencing used blood. Receptors were obtained from a man younger than 30 with Graves' ophthalmopathy. Each CDR3 is given with its conserved first and last residue. D genes are given only for firm matches. Part of the rows lack a size; the others show once, few, many or a class for expanded clones.

NA	NA	TRBV2	TRBJ2-3	CASSEELLKDTQYF	TGTGCCAGCAGTGAGGAACTCCTCAAAGATACGCAGTATTTT
NA	TRBD1	TRBV7-7	TRBJ2-7	CASSLAQGQGATYEQYF	TGTGCCAGCAGCTTAGCGCAGGGACAGGGGGCAACCTACGAGCAGTACTTC
many	NA	TRBV2	TRBJ1-5	CASNAWSQGPQHF	TGTGCCAGCAACGCATGGTCCCAAGGGCCCCAGCATTTT
many	NA	TRBV5-1	TRBJ2-5	CASSLGAGRETQYF	TGCGCCAGCAGCTTAGGGGCTGGCCGCGAGACCCAGTACTTC
few	TRBD2	TRBV6-5	TRBJ2-4	CASSYTSGRGKNIQYF	TGTGCCAGCAGTTACACTAGCGGGAGAGGGAAAAACATTCAGTACTTC
NA	NA	TRBV27	TRBJ2-1	CASGLGSYNEQFF	TGTGCCAGCGGCCTAGGAAGCTACAATGAGCAGTTCTTC
many	TRBD2	TRBV20-1	TRBJ2-3	CSARAGAAGGTDTQYF	TGCAGTGCTAGAGCGGGTGCAGCGGGAGGAACAGATACGCAGTATTTT
few	NA	TRBV4-1	TRBJ1-5	CASSQIQGPHSPQHF	TGCGCCAGCAGCCAGATACAGGGACCCCATTCGCCCCAGCATTTT
few	TRBD1	TRBV27	TRBJ2-7	CASSLMGDSPPYEQYF	TGTGCCAGCAGTTTAATGGGGGACAGTCCCCCCTACGAGCAGTACTTC
many	NA	TRBV19	TRBJ2-3	CASSIRGLSEVTDTQYF	TGTGCCAGTAGTATCAGGGGCCTTTCAGAAGTCACAGATACGCAGTATTTT
many	NA	TRBV6-2/TRBV6-3	TRBJ1-1	CASSYRFTEAFF	TGTGCCAGCAGTTACCGGTTCACTGAAGCTTTCTTT
many	NA	TRBV7-9	TRBJ2-5	CASSFITDPGTQYF	TGTGCCAGCAGCTTCATCACTGACCCGGGGACCCAGTACTTC
many	TRBD1	TRBV6-5	TRBJ2-7	CASSYNTWATGDGYEQYF	TGTGCCAGCAGTTACAATACATGGGCGACAGGGGACGGTTACGAGCAGTACTTC
many	TRBD2	TRBV6-1	TRBJ2-3	CASSERVAGYDTQYF	TGTGCCAGCAGTGAACGTGTAGCGGGATACGATACGCAGTATTTT
many	TRBD1	TRBV27	TRBJ1-1	CASSGPGQGRIEAFF	TGTGCCAGCAGTGGGCCGGGACAGGGGAGGATTGAAGCTTTCTTT
NA	NA	TRBV4-1	TRBJ2-3	CASSQESRDADTQYF	TGCGCCAGCAGCCAAGAAAGTCGGGACGCCGATACGCAGTATTTT
many	TRBD1	TRBV13	TRBJ1-6	CASSSRDRDSPLHF	TGTGCCAGCAGCAGCCGGGACAGGGATTCACCCCTCCACTTT
NA	TRBD1	TRBV15	TRBJ2-7	CATSRDRGQGVSYEQYF	TGTGCCACCAGCAGAGATCGGGGACAGGGGGTTTCCTACGAGCAGTACTTC
NA	NA	TRBV12-3/TRBV12-4	TRBJ2-1	CASSPGHNEQFF	TGTGCCAGCAGTCCGGGACACAATGAGCAGTTCTTC
many	NA	TRBV24-1	TRBJ2-4	CATSDDRLAKNIQYF	TGTGCCACCAGTGACGATAGATTAGCCAAAAACATTCAGTACTTC
NA	TRBD2	TRBV7-9	TRBJ2-5	CASSDLTGTSGPYF	TGTGCCAGCAGCGACCTGACCGGGACTAGCGGCCCGTACTTC